These T cell receptor beta chains were read from a single sample in a study of T cells after posttransplantation cyclophosphamide. Some clones are missing from TCRdb's copy, which holds only in-frame ones; the method was immunoSEQ multiplex PCR. This repertoire lists under 20,000 clones without singletons; 0.45% to 0.65% sits in the top ten. This sample comprised PBMCs, obtained after allogeneic stem cell transplant with posttransplant cyclophosphamide. The receptors originated from a female patient in her 30s who received an allogeneic stem cell transplant from a related donor, was CMV-positive, and had no GVHD. Some of these T cells may belong to the graft donor. Both conserved end residues are part of each CDR3. Fields, in order: V gene, clone size, D gene, J gene, CDR3 DNA, CDR3 protein. The D gene is left open where the match is weak. A clone size is listed for some rows: how often the clone was seen (once, few, many), or a class if it is expanded.

>TRBV2|many|TRBD1|TRBJ2-1
TGTGCCAGCAGTTTTGACAGGGGGATCTACAATGAGCAGTTCTTC
CASSFDRGIYNEQFF
>TRBV27|many|TRBD1|TRBJ2-3
TGTGCCAGCAGTCCGTGGACAGGGAGCACAGATACGCAGTATTTT
CASSPWTGSTDTQYF
>TRBV27|many|-|TRBJ1-5
TGTGCCAGCAGCATTACAAATAGCAATCAGCCCCAGCATTTT
CASSITNSNQPQHF
>TRBV5-1|-|TRBD1|TRBJ2-7
TGCGCCAGCACCACGACAGGGGCCTACGAGCAGTACTTC
CASTTTGAYEQYF
>TRBV10-3|many|TRBD1|TRBJ2-5
TGTGCCATCAGTGAGGAACAGGGGGCCCAGCTGGTTAAGTACTTC
CAISEEQGAQLVKYF
>TRBV27|many|-|TRBJ2-5
TGTGCCAGCAGTTTAATAGGAGGCCAAGAGACCCAGTACTTC
CASSLIGGQETQYF
>TRBV7-9|many|TRBD1|TRBJ1-5
TGTGCCAGCAGCTACCAGGGGGGCCTAAATCAGCCCCAGCATTTT
CASSYQGGLNQPQHF
>TRBV29-1|many|TRBD2|TRBJ2-3
TGCAGCGTTGAAACTAGCGGGAAACCAGATACGCAGTATTTT
CSVETSGKPDTQYF
>TRBV7-2|many|TRBD2|TRBJ2-3
TGTGCCAGCAGCGGATTGCAGGGGGCGAGACTAGCGGGAGGCCCGGCGCAGTATTTT
CASSGLQGARLAGGPAQYF
>TRBV12-1|-|-|TRBJ1-6
TGTGCCAGCAGCCCGACGAACCGTGACAGCCGCCTCTGTTCACCCCTCCACTTT
CASSPTNRDSRLCSPLHF
>TRBV18|many|-|TRBJ2-5
TGTGCCAGCTCACTCTGGGGGAGGAAGACCCAGTACTTC
CASSLWGRKTQYF
>TRBV7-2|many|-|TRBJ1-5
TGTGCCAGCAGCTTGTCTGTCGGGGGGGCCTATAGCAATCAGCCCCAGCATTTT
CASSLSVGGAYSNQPQHF
>TRBV4-2|many|-|TRBJ2-6
TGTGCCAGCAGCCAATTGCAGGGGAGTTATACTGGGGCCAACGTCCTGACTTTC
CASSQLQGSYTGANVLTF
>TRBV11-2|many|-|TRBJ1-2
TGTGCCAGCAGCTTTGTACAGGGAGGGTATGGCTACACCTTC
CASSFVQGGYGYTF
>TRBV7-2|many|-|TRBJ2-1
TGTGCCAGCAGCTTAGCGCTTGGAGGGTTTGAGCAGTTCTTC
CASSLALGGFEQFF
>TRBV11-1|many|TRBD2|TRBJ2-4
TGTGCCAGCAGCCCGACCGGGACTAGCGGGAGAATCAGTCAAAACATTCAGTACTTC
CASSPTGTSGRISQNIQYF
>TRBV4-3|many|-|TRBJ2-4
TGCGCCAGCAGCCAAGGTGGGAGAGCCAAAAACATTCAGTACTTC
CASSQGGRAKNIQYF
>TRBV7-9|many|-|TRBJ1-1
TGTGCCAGCAGCTTAACAGGGTACGCTTTCTTT
CASSLTGYAFF
>TRBV30|many|TRBD1|TRBJ2-7
TGTGCCTGGAGTAGTGGGAGAGGGGGCAACGAGCAGTACTTC
CAWSSGRGGNEQYF
>TRBV18|many|-|TRBJ1-1
TGTGCCAGCTCACCCACGATAGACTCACGGACTGAAGCTTTCTTT
CASSPTIDSRTEAFF
>TRBV7-2|many|-|TRBJ1-5
TGTGCCAGCAGCTTAGCGGAAGGGGCCGATCGGCCCCAGCATTTT
CASSLAEGADRPQHF
>TRBV7-9|many|-|TRBJ2-5
TGTGCCAGCAGCTTAGGGACAGCGTACCAAGAGACCCAGTACTTC
CASSLGTAYQETQYF
>TRBV6-6|many|-|TRBJ1-1
TGTGCCAGCCTGATGTCAGAGGACACTGAAGCTTTCTTT
CASLMSEDTEAFF
>TRBV20-1|many|-|TRBJ2-7
TGCAGTGCTCCCAAACTCGAGGAGCAGTACTTC
CSAPKLEEQYF
>TRBV2|many|-|TRBJ1-1
TGTGCCAGCAGTGTGCGGAGGAACACTGAAGCTTTCTTT
CASSVRRNTEAFF
>TRBV5-1|medium-sized|TRBD1|TRBJ2-7
TGCGCCAGCAGCTGGGGGACAGGAGAATTCTACGAGCAGTACTTC
CASSWGTGEFYEQYF